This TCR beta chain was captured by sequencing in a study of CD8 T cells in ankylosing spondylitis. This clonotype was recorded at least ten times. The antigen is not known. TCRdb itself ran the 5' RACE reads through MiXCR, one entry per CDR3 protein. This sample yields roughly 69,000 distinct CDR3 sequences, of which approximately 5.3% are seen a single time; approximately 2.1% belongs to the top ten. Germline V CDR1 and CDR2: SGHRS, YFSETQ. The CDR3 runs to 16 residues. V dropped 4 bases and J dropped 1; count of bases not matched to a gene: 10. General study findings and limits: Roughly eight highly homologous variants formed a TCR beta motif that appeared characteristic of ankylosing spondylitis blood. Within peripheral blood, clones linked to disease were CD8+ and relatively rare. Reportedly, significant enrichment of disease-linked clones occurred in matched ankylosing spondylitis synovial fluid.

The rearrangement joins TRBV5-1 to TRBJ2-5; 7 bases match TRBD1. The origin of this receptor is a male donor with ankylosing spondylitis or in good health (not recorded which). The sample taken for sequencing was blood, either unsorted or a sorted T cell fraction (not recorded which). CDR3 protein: CASSDPTGQVQETQYF. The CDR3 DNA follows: TGCGCCAGCAGCGATCCTACCGGACAGGTCCAAGAGACCCAGTACTTC.